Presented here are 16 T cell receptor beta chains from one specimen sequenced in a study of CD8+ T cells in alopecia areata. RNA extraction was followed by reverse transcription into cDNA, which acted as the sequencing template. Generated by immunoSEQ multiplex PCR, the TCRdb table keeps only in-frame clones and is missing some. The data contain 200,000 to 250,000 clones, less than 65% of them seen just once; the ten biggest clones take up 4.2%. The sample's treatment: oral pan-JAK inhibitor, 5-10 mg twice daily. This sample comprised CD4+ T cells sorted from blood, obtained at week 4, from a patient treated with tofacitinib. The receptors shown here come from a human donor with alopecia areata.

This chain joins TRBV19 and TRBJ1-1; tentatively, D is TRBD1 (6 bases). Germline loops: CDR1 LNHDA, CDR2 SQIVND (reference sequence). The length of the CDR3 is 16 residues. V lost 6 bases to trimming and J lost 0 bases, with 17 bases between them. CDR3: CASRGRGVLVNTEAFF. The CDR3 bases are TGTGCCAGTAGGGGCAGGGGCGTGTTGGTGAACACTGAAGCTTTCTTT.

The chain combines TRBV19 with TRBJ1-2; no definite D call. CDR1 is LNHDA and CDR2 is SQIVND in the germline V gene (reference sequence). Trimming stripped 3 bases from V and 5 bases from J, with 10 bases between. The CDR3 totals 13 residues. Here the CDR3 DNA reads TGTGCCAGTAGTATTGGATTTGGGTATGGCTACACCTTC. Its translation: CASSIGFGYGYTF.

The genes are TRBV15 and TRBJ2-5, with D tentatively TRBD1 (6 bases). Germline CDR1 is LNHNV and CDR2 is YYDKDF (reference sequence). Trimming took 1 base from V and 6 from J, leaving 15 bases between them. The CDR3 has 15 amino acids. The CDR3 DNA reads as TGTGCCACCAGCAGAGCCCAGGGGCGCATCCAGACCCAGTACTTC. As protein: CATSRAQGRIQTQYF.

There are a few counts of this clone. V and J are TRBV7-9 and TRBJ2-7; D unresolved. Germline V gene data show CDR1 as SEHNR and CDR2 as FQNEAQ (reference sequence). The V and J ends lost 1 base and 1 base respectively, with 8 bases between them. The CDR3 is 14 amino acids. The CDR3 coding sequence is TGTGCCAGCAGCTTAGGTGGGGTTTCCTACGAGCAGTACTTC. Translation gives CASSLGGVSYEQYF.

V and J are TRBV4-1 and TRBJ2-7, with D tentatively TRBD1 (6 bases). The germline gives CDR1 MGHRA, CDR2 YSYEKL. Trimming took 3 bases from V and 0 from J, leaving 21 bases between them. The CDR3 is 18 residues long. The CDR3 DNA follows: TGCGCCAGCAGCCATAATGGAGTCGGGACACCGCGCTCCTACGAGCAGTACTTC. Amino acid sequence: CASSHNGVGTPRSYEQYF.

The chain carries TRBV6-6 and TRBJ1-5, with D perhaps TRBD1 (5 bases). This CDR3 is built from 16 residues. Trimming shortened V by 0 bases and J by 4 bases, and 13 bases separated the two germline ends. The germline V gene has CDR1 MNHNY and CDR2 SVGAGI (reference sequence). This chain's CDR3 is CASSYSPPGRNQPQHF. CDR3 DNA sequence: TGTGCCAGCAGTTACTCCCCTCCGGGACGAAATCAGCCCCAGCATTTT.

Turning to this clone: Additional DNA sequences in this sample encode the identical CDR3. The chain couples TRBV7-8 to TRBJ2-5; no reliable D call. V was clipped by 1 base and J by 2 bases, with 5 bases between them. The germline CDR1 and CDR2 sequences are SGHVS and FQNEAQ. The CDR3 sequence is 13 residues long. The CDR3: CASSLVDQETQYF. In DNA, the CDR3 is TGTGCCAGCAGCTTAGTAGATCAAGAGACCCAGTACTTC. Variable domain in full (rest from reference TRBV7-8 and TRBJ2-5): GAGVSQSPRYKVAKRGQDVALRCDPISGHVSLFWYQQALGQGPEFLTYFQNEAQLDKSGLPSDRFFAERPEGSVSTLKIQRTQQEDSAVYLCASSLVDQETQYFGPGTRLLVL.

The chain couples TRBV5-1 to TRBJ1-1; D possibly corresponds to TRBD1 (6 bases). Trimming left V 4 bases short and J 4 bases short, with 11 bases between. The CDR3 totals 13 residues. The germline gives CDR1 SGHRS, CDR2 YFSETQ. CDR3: CASSPGTTTEAFF. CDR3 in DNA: TGCGCCAGCAGCCCCGGGACAACCACTGAAGCTTTCTTT.

The DNA for the CDR3 is TGCAGCGCCTTTCGACAGCGGAACACTGAAGCTTTCTTT. Translation: CSAFRQRNTEAFF. This sequence joins TRBV29-1 and TRBJ1-1; a possible D gene is TRBD1 (5 bases). The CDR3 loop spans 13 amino acids. Germline lookup yields CDR1 SQVTM and CDR2 ANQGSEA. V was trimmed by 7 bases and J by 1 base, leaving 13 bases between them.

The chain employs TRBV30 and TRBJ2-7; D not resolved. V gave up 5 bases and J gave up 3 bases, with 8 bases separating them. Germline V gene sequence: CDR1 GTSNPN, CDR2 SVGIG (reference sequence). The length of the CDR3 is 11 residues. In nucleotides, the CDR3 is TGTGCCTGGGCGACGGGCTACGAGCAGTACTTC. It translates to CAWATGYEQYF.

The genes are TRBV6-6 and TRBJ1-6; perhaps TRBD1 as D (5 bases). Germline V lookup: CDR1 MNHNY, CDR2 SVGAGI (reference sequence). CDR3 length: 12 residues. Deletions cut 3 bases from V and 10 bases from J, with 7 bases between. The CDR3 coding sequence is TGTGCCAGCAGTTATCAGGGCTCACCCCTCCACTTT. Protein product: CASSYQGSPLHF.

CDR3 in DNA: TGTGCCAGCAGTTTCCCGTCCGGGACAGGAAAAAACATTCAGTACTTC. It specifies CASSFPSGTGKNIQYF. This sequence joins TRBV6-5 and TRBJ2-4, with 8 bases that match TRBD1. The V gene's germline CDR1 is MNHEY and CDR2 SVGAGI. This CDR3 comprises 16 residues. V shed 4 bases and J 4 bases; nucleotides not matched to a gene: 9.

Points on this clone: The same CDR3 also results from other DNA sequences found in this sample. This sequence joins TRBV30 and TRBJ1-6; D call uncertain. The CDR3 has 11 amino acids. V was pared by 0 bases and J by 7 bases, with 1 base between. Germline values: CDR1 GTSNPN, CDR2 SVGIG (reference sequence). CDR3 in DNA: TGTGCCTGGAGTGTAAATTCACCCCTCCACTTT. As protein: CAWSVNSPLHF. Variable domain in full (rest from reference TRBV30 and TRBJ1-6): SQTIHQWPATLVQPVGSPLSLECTVEGTSNPNLYWYRQAAGRGLQLLFYSVGIGQISSEVPQNLSASRPQDRQFILSSKKLLLSDSGFYLCAWSVNSPLHFGNGTRLTVT.

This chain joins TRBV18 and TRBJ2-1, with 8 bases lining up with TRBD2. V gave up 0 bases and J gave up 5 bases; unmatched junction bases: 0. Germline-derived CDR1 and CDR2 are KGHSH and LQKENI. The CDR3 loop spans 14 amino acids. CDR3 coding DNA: TGTGCCAGCTCACCACCTAGCGGGAACAATGAGCAGTTCTTC. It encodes CASSPPSGNNEQFF.

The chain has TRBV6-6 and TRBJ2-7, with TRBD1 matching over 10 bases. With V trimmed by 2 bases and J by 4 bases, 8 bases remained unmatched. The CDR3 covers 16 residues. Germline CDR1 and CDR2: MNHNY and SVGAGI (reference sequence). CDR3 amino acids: CASSYPDRGGGYEQYF. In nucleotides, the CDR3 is TGTGCCAGCAGTTACCCGGACAGGGGGGGTGGATACGAGCAGTACTTC.

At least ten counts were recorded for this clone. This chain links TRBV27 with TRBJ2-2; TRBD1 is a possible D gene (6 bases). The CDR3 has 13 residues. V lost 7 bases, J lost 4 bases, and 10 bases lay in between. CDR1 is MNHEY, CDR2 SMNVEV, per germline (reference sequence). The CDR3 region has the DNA TGTGCCAGCACTGGGGGCTTCACCGGGGAGCTGTTTTTT. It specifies CASTGGFTGELFF.